This T cell receptor beta chain was observed in a study of T cells in Graves' hyperthyroidism and ophthalmopathy. Whole-study results and caveats: Ophthalmopathy onset followed model prediction by a median approximately six months. A model using 13 V-J features told ophthalmopathy apart from stable hyperthyroidism.

Concerning this clonotype itself: Its antigen is unidentified.

The V gene lost 7 bases and the J gene lost 3 bases, with 7 bases spanning the gap. Per the germline V gene, CDR1 is MDHEN and CDR2 is SYDVKM. CDR3 size: 11 residues. Researchers amplified the TCR beta CDR3 regions from RNA transcripts. In the first-round RT-PCR of the TCR CDR3, the HTBI primer set was used. TCRdb redid the calling of the multiplex PCR reads with MiXCR, one entry per CDR3 protein. The sample holds hundreds of thousands of distinct CDR3 sequences, roughly 15% seen once. No ophthalmopathy progression within 18 months constituted stable Graves' hyperthyroidism. V and J are TRBV28 and TRBJ2-7, with no clear D. The TCR sequence derives from a woman younger than 30 with Graves' hyperthyroidism. Specimen: blood. CDR3 coding DNA: TGTGCCAGCACGACCAGCTACGAGCAGTACTTC. It codes for CASTTSYEQYF. Full variable domain (rest looked up from reference TRBV28 and TRBJ2-7): DVKVTQSSRYLVKRTGEKVFLECVQDMDHENMFWYRQDPGLGLRLIYFSYDVKMKEKGDIPEGYSVSREKKERFSLILESASTNQTSMYLCASTTSYEQYFGPGTRLTVT.